This passage covers 10 T cell receptor beta chains from one sample sequenced in a study of cytomegalovirus exposure and HLA in healthy donors. This table comes from immunoSEQ multiplex PCR, and its TCRdb copy is limited to in-frame clones, with some not included. Here the sample spans some 190,000 clones, around 86% being singletons. Sequencing was performed on PBMCs. The receptors here all came from a young man in good health and CMV-seropositive.

V is TRBV12-5 and J is TRBJ1-5; D uncertain. This CDR3 spans 13 amino acids. The germline gives CDR1 LGHNT, CDR2 FRNRAP. Trimming removed 6 bases from V and 6 bases from J, with 12 bases in between. The CDR3 here is CASGSVLSQPQHF. CDR3 sequence (DNA): TGTGCTAGTGGATCAGTCCTCTCTCAGCCCCAGCATTTT.

This clone has ten or more counts. The sample carries other DNA sequences with the same CDR3. V is TRBV7-6 and J is TRBJ2-5; D is uncertain. V was shortened by 5 bases and J by 5 bases, with 6 bases between the two germline ends. This CDR3 spans 11 amino acids. The V gene's germline CDR1 is SGHVS and CDR2 FNYEAQ. CDR3 residues: CASSPRETQYF. CDR3 DNA: TGTGCCAGCAGCCCTAGGGAGACCCAGTACTTC.

The CDR3 sequence: CASSEGGRVETQYF. DNA of the CDR3: TGTGCCAGCAGTGAAGGGGGAAGGGTTGAGACCCAGTACTTC. V gene TRBV6-1 combines with J gene TRBJ2-5; D gene ambiguous. Trimming removed 1 base from V and 5 bases from J, with 11 bases in between. CDR1 and CDR2 (germline): MNHNS, SASEGT. This CDR3 is built from 14 residues.

The V gene is TRBV4-3, the J gene TRBJ1-2; unclear D gene. There are 13 residues in the CDR3. The germline CDR1 and CDR2 sequences are LGHNA and YSLEER. The V and J ends lost 1 base and 5 bases respectively, with 8 bases between them. This CDR3 is CASSQAVGYGYTF. The CDR3 region has the DNA TGCGCCAGCAGCCAAGCTGTGGGATATGGCTACACCTTC.

The V gene is TRBV5-6, the J gene TRBJ2-7; D remains ambiguous. Germline V lookup: CDR1 SGHDT, CDR2 YYEEEE. The CDR3 is made up of 13 amino acids. V lost 6 bases, J lost 0 bases, and 10 bases lay in between. CDR3 in amino acids: CASMGRASYEQYF. CDR3 nucleotides: TGTGCCAGCATGGGCAGAGCCTCCTACGAGCAGTACTTC. Supplemented by reference TRBV5-6 and TRBJ2-7, the full variable domain reads DAGVTQSPTHLIKTRGQQVTLRCSPKSGHDTVSWYQQALGQGPQFIFQYYEEEERQRGNFPDRFSGHQFPNYSSELNVNALLLGDSALYLCASMGRASYEQYFGPGTRLTVT.

V is TRBV2 and J is TRBJ2-2; 7 bases match TRBD1. J gave up 7 bases and V 5 bases, and 10 bases lay outside the gene matches. The CDR3 totals 15 residues. Germline CDR1 and CDR2: SNHLY and FYNNEI. CDR3 region: CASSPDRVQDGELFF. CDR3 sequence (DNA): TGTGCCAGCAGTCCAGACAGGGTTCAGGACGGGGAGCTGTTTTTT.

This sequence joins TRBV9 and TRBJ1-6, with 12 bases that match TRBD1. The CDR3 runs 18 residues. Losses at the gene ends were 3 bases for V and 8 bases for J; bases not matched to a gene: 12. Germline loops: CDR1 SGDLS, CDR2 YYNGEE. The DNA of the CDR3 is TGTGCCAGCAGCGCCCTACGGGACAGGGGGCAAGATTATTCACCCCTCCACTTT. Translating it yields CASSALRDRGQDYSPLHF. Using reference TRBV9 and TRBJ1-6 for the parts outside the CDR3, the full variable domain is DSGVTQTPKHLITATGQRVTLRCSPRSGDLSVYWYQQSLDQGLQFLIQYYNGEERAKGNILERFSAQQFPDLHSELNLSSLELGDSALYFCASSALRDRGQDYSPLHFGNGTRLTVT.

J is TRBJ2-2 and V is TRBV5-6; D is unresolved. CDR1 is SGHDT, CDR2 YYEEEE, per germline. This CDR3 region has 13 residues. The ends were cut back, 0 bases at V and 2 bases at J, with 2 bases in the middle. The CDR3 nucleotides are TGTGCCAGCAGCTTGGGAAACACCGGGGAGCTGTTTTTT. The encoded protein is CASSLGNTGELFF.

The rearrangement uses TRBV11-2 and TRBJ2-7; 11 bases map to TRBD2. CDR1 and CDR2 from the germline V gene are SGHAT and FQNNGV. The CDR3 spans 16 residues. Germline trimming cut 5 bases from V and 3 bases from J; bases unmatched to any gene: 9. In DNA, the CDR3 is TGTGCCAGCAGCCCAGGGACTAGCGGTTACCTCTACGAGCAGTACTTC. This sequence encodes CASSPGTSGYLYEQYF.

The chain joins TRBV30 to TRBJ2-5; D is unclear. Germline CDR1 and CDR2: GTSNPN and SVGIG (reference sequence). V was clipped by 3 bases and J by 2 bases, with 13 bases between them. This CDR3 region has 14 residues. CDR3 sequence reads: CAWRPIYRQETQYF. For the CDR3, the DNA is TGTGCCTGGAGGCCTATCTACAGACAAGAGACCCAGTACTTC.